This TCR beta chain emerged from a study of post-analysis software for immune sequencing data (dated by TCRdb to the mid-2010s). With regard to the full study: Relapsing-remitting, secondary progressive and progressive-relapsing multiple sclerosis were recorded as disease courses, and subtype annotation was lacking for some patients. The patient repertoires were set against 10 or so previously published healthy control repertoires from donors whose ages ranged from roughly 6 to 26 years. A subset of samples was prepared in parallel using single-end sample barcoding, then pooled and co-amplified after Illumina adapter ligation. General findings and caveats noted by the study authors: Several TRBV segments, including TRBV5-6, TRBV5-1 and TRBV20-1, were significantly more frequent in patients than controls. Strong co-clustering of samples prepared in the same batch was shown by direct clustering with F measure, prompting a batch-effect correction. The control group was slightly older than the multiple sclerosis patient group. Normalized Chao1 diversity was significantly lower in multiple sclerosis patients than controls, suggesting substantial peripheral T-cell clonal expansion.

Including the terminal cysteine and phenylalanine, the CDR3 comprises 16 residues. Just CDR3 DNA is preserved here, 48 bases in frame from base 1. According to the germline V gene (reference sequence), CDR1 reads SGHNT and CDR2 reads YYREEE. V loses 0 bases of germline sequence and J loses 4 bases, and the interval between the two ends is 16 bases. TCR beta repertoires were profiled from peripheral blood of some 13 young patients with multiple sclerosis to demonstrate the VDJtools post-analysis software. Multiple sclerosis patients were children and adolescents aged about 6 to 16 years. Notes on this clonotype: What antigen it recognizes has not been identified. Base quality data are lacking; no much larger clone is found one base away.

Library construction relied on PCR. Sequencing was carried out with an Illumina HiSeq 2500. To reduce PCR and sequencing biases, unique molecular identifiers were incorporated into the TCR beta cDNA libraries. Roughly 500,000 cDNA molecules were obtained for every 1 to 10 million input T cells, so each molecule roughly corresponded to one T cell. The patient libraries were prepared and sequenced using the same protocol as the earlier healthy control dataset. Samples belonging to the same batch were prepared together, multiplexed and sequenced on a shared HiSeq lane. Per the authors' processing: Raw barcoded reads were processed with MIGEC, discarding single-read molecular identifier groups before consensus assembly and CDR3 extraction. Clonotype tables were post-analysed with VDJtools, normalizing diversity by down-sampling all datasets to the smallest sample size. To correct batch-related cross-sample contamination, repertoire overlap clustering matched CDR3 amino acid sequences but not nucleotide sequences. TCRdb took the public reads, trimmed them with fastp at Q25, ran MiXCR for clone calling and kept in-frame beta chains. When rows share a CDR3 protein, they turn into one entry using the most common DNA and genes. In this record, the V and J calls reflect TCRdb's handling and not the investigators' own analysis. The sample has hundreds of thousands of distinct CDR3 sequences on record, 45% of them singletons. 9% to 13% of the sample goes to the ten largest clones.

The receptor's source is a girl between 10 and 17 years old with multiple sclerosis. The V and J genes are TRBV5-4 and TRBJ1-1; confidence is insufficient to name the D gene. Sample: blood. The CDR3 here reads CASSLAFRQRGTEAFF. The DNA reads as follows: TGTGCCAGCAGCTTGGCCTTCCGACAACGGGGCACTGAAGCTTTCTTT.